These 26 T cell receptor beta chains came from one sample sequenced in a study of blood T cell repertoires in COVID-19. This table comes from immunoSEQ multiplex PCR, and its TCRdb copy is limited to in-frame clones, with some not included. The sample has a few hundred thousand clones, roughly 87% seen once. Material for sequencing was PBMCs or T cells enriched from blood (not recorded which). All receptors derive from a man aged 18 to 29 with acute COVID-19.

This clone was recorded once. The rearrangement links TRBV7-9 to TRBJ1-1; 10 bases agree with TRBD1. The germline gives CDR1 SEHNR, CDR2 FQNEAQ (reference sequence). Trimming at V came to 5 bases and at J to 6 bases, leaving 6 bases not matched to a gene. The CDR3 runs 14 residues. The CDR3 DNA reads TGTGCCAGCAGCCTGGGACAGGGGTTGGCTGAAGCTTTCTTT. The encoded protein is CASSLGQGLAEAFF.

Only a few counts were recorded for this clone. The genes are TRBV6-5 and TRBJ2-2, with 7 positions matching TRBD2. After removal of 5 bases from V and 3 bases from J, the junction contained 6 bases not matched to a gene. Germline CDR1 MNHEY, CDR2 SVGAGI. CDR3 length: 15 amino acids. CDR3 nucleotide sequence: TGTGCCAGCAGTCGGGACTATTTATACACCGGGGAGCTGTTTTTT. The encoded protein is CASSRDYLYTGELFF.

The V and J genes are TRBV29-1 and TRBJ2-1; 9 bases agree with TRBD1. The V gene's germline CDR1 is SQVTM and CDR2 ANQGSEA. This CDR3 has 11 amino acids. V shed 8 bases, J shed 7 bases, and the junction held 3 bases outside the gene matches. The chain's CDR3 is CSTGQGNEQFF. The CDR3 nucleotides are TGCAGCACCGGACAGGGGAATGAGCAGTTCTTC.

The chain carries TRBV9 and TRBJ2-7, with 10 bases lining up with TRBD1. The CDR3 is 14 amino acids. Germline V gene data show CDR1 as SGDLS and CDR2 as YYNGEE. Trimming at V came to 3 bases and at J to 3 bases, leaving 3 bases not matched to a gene. Here the CDR3 reads CASSDGTGDYEQYF. CDR3 in DNA: TGTGCCAGCAGCGATGGGACAGGGGACTACGAGCAGTACTTC.

This chain connects TRBV7-9 to TRBJ1-2; D gene ambiguous. Germline V lookup: CDR1 SEHNR, CDR2 FQNEAQ (reference sequence). The CDR3 runs 14 residues. V gave up 1 base and J gave up 4 bases, with 10 bases separating them. The CDR3 loop is CASSLGTGSYGYTF. The CDR3 DNA reads as TGTGCCAGCAGCTTAGGGACGGGAAGCTATGGCTACACCTTC. Full variable domain (outside the CDR3, taken from reference TRBV7-9 and TRBJ1-2): DTGVSQNPRHKITKRGQNVTFRCDPISEHNRLYWYRQTLGQGPEFLTYFQNEAQLEKSRLLSDRFSAERPKGSFSTLEIQRTEQGDSAMYLCASSLGTGSYGYTFGSGTRLTVV.

The chain is built from TRBV5-5 and TRBJ2-3; D uncertain. CDR3 size: 14 residues. Germline loops: CDR1 SGHKS, CDR2 YYEKEE (reference sequence). The V gene lost 0 bases and the J gene lost 3 bases, with 8 bases spanning the gap. The CDR3 DNA follows: TGTGCCAGCAGCTTGGTCGTTATGACAGATACGCAGTATTTT. It specifies CASSLVVMTDTQYF.

The V gene is TRBV28, the J gene TRBJ1-3; 8 bases are a match to TRBD1. V lost 6 bases to trimming and J lost 4 bases; unmatched junction nucleotides: 14. Germline V gene lookup returns CDR1 MDHEN and CDR2 SYDVKM. The CDR3 is 17 amino acids. CDR3 loop: CASRTTGALTEGNTIYF. The CDR3 DNA follows: TGTGCCAGCAGAACGACAGGGGCCCTCACGGAAGGAAACACCATATATTTT.

This chain connects TRBV5-1 to TRBJ2-7; D might be TRBD1 (6 bases). The CDR3 spans 16 residues. V was pared by 0 bases and J by 1 base, with 14 bases between. Germline loops: CDR1 SGHRS, CDR2 YFSETQ. DNA of the CDR3: TGCGCCAGCAGCTTGGGAAGCAACAGGGCTTCCTACGAGCAGTACTTC. Translated: CASSLGSNRASYEQYF. The full variable domain, completed using reference TRBV5-1 and TRBJ2-7, is KAGVTQTPRYLIKTRGQQVTLSCSPISGHRSVSWYQQTPGQGLQFLFEYFSETQRNKGNFPGRFSGRQFSNSRSEMNVSTLELGDSALYLCASSLGSNRASYEQYFGPGTRLTVT.

The rearrangement uses TRBV19 and TRBJ1-5; TRBD1 agrees at 8 bases. CDR3 size: 13 residues. With V trimmed by 9 bases and J by 2 bases, 3 bases remained unmatched. Germline-derived CDR1 and CDR2 are LNHDA and SQIVND (reference sequence). CDR3 in DNA: TGTGCCAGCGCGGACAGGGGCAATCAGCCCCAGCATTTT. Protein product: CASADRGNQPQHF.

The chain employs TRBV18 and TRBJ1-6; D is unresolved. The germline V and J ends were trimmed by 3 bases and 7 bases, with 13 bases remaining between them. From germline, CDR1 is KGHSH and CDR2 LQKENI. This CDR3 is built from 15 residues. The CDR3 nucleotides are TGTGCCAGCTCACCCGAGGGCCGAGCCAATTCACCCCTCCACTTT. This encodes CASSPEGRANSPLHF.

V is TRBV28 and J is TRBJ1-2, with D perhaps TRBD1 (5 bases). This CDR3 region has 11 residues. The V gene lost 8 bases and the J gene lost 6 bases, with 10 bases spanning the gap. Germline loops: CDR1 MDHEN, CDR2 SYDVKM. CDR3 loop: CASRTSHGYTF. The DNA of the CDR3 is TGTGCCAGCCGGACATCTCATGGCTACACCTTC.

The genes are TRBV18 and TRBJ2-1, with 9 nucleotides matching TRBD2. Germline CDR1 is KGHSH and CDR2 is LQKENI. Trimming cost V 6 bases and J 4 bases; bases outside gene matches: 16. This CDR3 is 18 amino acids long. The CDR3 coding sequence is TGTGCCAGCTCCGAATACCCCTCGTTTACTAGCGGGTACAATGAGCAGTTCTTC. Amino acids: CASSEYPSFTSGYNEQFF.

This chain joins TRBV28 and TRBJ1-3; D gene ambiguous. CDR3 length: 14 residues. The germline V gene has CDR1 MDHEN and CDR2 SYDVKM. V lost 6 bases, J lost 2 bases, and 11 bases lay in between. The CDR3 loop reads CASSEAQPGNTIYF. CDR3 in DNA: TGTGCCAGCAGCGAGGCCCAGCCTGGAAACACCATATATTTT.

The table lists this clone with a count of one. This chain links TRBV6-5 with TRBJ2-1; D gene uncertain. The CDR3 loop spans 13 amino acids. Trimming pared 0 bases from V and 8 bases from J, leaving 8 bases between. Germline V CDR1 and CDR2: MNHEY, SVGAGI. CDR3 region: CASSYSSRDEQFF. The CDR3 bases are TGTGCCAGCAGTTACTCGTCTCGGGATGAGCAGTTCTTC.

J is TRBJ1-5 and V is TRBV4-2; D call uncertain. From germline, CDR1 is LGHNA and CDR2 YNFKEQ. The CDR3 spans 15 residues. The V and J ends lost 0 bases and 3 bases respectively, with 9 bases between them. The chain's CDR3 is CASSQDLTANQPQHF. The CDR3 DNA is TGTGCCAGCAGCCAAGATCTAACCGCCAATCAGCCCCAGCATTTT.

The chain combines TRBV7-8 with TRBJ1-4; D is perhaps TRBD1 (5 bases). V lost 4 bases and J lost 8, with 17 bases in between. The CDR3 has 15 residues. Germline V lookup: CDR1 SGHVS, CDR2 FQNEAQ. For the CDR3, the DNA is TGTGCCAGCAGCTCAGACGGGCAGGGTAGGGAAAAACTGTTTTTT. Its translation: CASSSDGQGREKLFF.

The chain uses TRBV2 and TRBJ1-4, with no clear D. Germline V lookup: CDR1 SNHLY, CDR2 FYNNEI. The length of the CDR3 is 14 residues. Trimming stripped 10 bases from V and 2 bases from J, with 14 bases between. The CDR3 DNA is TGTGCCACCTTATCGGGTTCCACTAATGAAAAACTGTTTTTT. Its translation is CATLSGSTNEKLFF. The full variable domain, its missing parts supplied by reference TRBV2 and TRBJ1-4, is EPEVTQTPSHQVTQMGQEVILRCVPISNHLYFYWYRQILGQKVEFLVSFYNNEISEKSEIFDDQFSVERPDGSNFTLKIRSTKLEDSAMYFCATLSGSTNEKLFFGSGTQLSVL.

This chain uses TRBV21-1 with TRBJ2-3; the table assigns TRBD2, which was not confirmed against the DNA. TRBV21-1 is reported as a pseudogene. CDR3 length: 15 residues. The CDR3 is CASSKGGASTDTQYF. The CDR3, as DNA: TGTGCCAGCAGCAAAGGTGGAGCTAGCACAGATACGCAGTATTTT.

The chain joins TRBV18 to TRBJ2-7; 10 bases fit TRBD2. This CDR3 has 16 residues. V shed 0 bases and J 2 bases; nucleotides not matched to a gene: 4. The germline V gene has CDR1 KGHSH and CDR2 LQKENI. CDR3 in DNA: TGTGCCAGCTCACCACCACCTAGCGGGAGAACCTACGAGCAGTACTTC. Translating gives CASSPPPSGRTYEQYF.

This chain joins TRBV19 and TRBJ1-2; perhaps TRBD1 as D (6 bases). Trimming cost V 11 bases and J 5 bases, with 12 bases left between them. Germline V CDR1 and CDR2: LNHDA, SQIVND (reference sequence). The CDR3 totals 11 residues. The DNA for the CDR3 is TGTGCCGGCGGGGGGGCGTATGGCTACACCTTC. Protein: CAGGGAYGYTF. The variable domain in full, with the rest retrieved from reference TRBV19 and TRBJ1-2, is DGGITQSPKYLFRKEGQNVTLSCEQNLNHDAMYWYRQDPGQGLRLIYYSQIVNDFQKGDIAEGYSVSREKKESFPLTVTSAQKNPTAFYLCAGGGAYGYTFGSGTRLTVV.

This clone was observed a single time. The chain recombines TRBV6-5 with TRBJ2-1; TRBD1 aligns across 11 bases. This CDR3 contains 15 residues. Losses at the gene ends were 5 bases for V and 5 bases for J; bases not matched to a gene: 5. The V gene's germline CDR1 is MNHEY and CDR2 SVGAGI. CDR3 sequence reads: CASSQWTGGNNEQFF. CDR3 DNA: TGTGCCAGCAGTCAATGGACAGGGGGCAACAATGAGCAGTTCTTC.

This chain connects TRBV5-4 to TRBJ1-2, with 7 positions matching TRBD1. V lost 3 bases and J lost 0; bases outside the gene matches: 8. The CDR3 has 16 residues. CDR1 is SGHNT, CDR2 YYREEE, per germline (reference sequence). CDR3: CASSSFTGTANYGYTF. The CDR3 DNA sequence: TGTGCCAGCAGCTCCTTTACCGGGACAGCTAACTATGGCTACACCTTC.

The V call is TRBV6-1, the J call TRBJ2-3; no clear D. Looked up from germline, CDR1 is MNHNS and CDR2 is SASEGT. V was pared by 4 bases and J by 2 bases, with 16 bases between. The CDR3 covers 16 residues. CDR3 region: CASSASAAVHTDTQYF. The DNA for the CDR3 is TGTGCCAGCAGTGCCTCGGCGGCAGTTCACACAGATACGCAGTATTTT.

This sequence joins TRBV10-3 and TRBJ1-1; no firm D call. The CDR3 is 15 residues long. V was cut by 6 bases and J by 5 bases, with 19 bases left in between. CDR1 and CDR2 from the germline V gene are ENHRY and SYGVKD. The DNA for the CDR3 is TGTGCCATCAGGGGTAGTCTACTTGGAGGAACTGAAGCTTTCTTT. This translates into CAIRGSLLGGTEAFF.

The V and J genes are TRBV19 and TRBJ1-2; TRBD1 matches at 7 bases. V gave up 4 bases and J gave up 8 bases; unmatched junction bases: 7. Per the germline V gene, CDR1 is LNHDA and CDR2 is SQIVND (reference sequence). The CDR3 has 13 residues. The CDR3 DNA is TGTGCCAGTAGTAGACAGGGCTCAAGCGGCTACACCTTC. Translating gives CASSRQGSSGYTF.

This clone was seen only once. V usage is TRBV6-6 and J usage is TRBJ1-2; the D is unclear. Germline V gene lookup returns CDR1 MNHNY and CDR2 SVGAGI (reference sequence). Trimming removed 6 bases from V and 4 bases from J, with 9 bases in between. There are 12 residues in the CDR3. CDR3 sequence: CASRGGGYGYTF. The CDR3 DNA sequence: TGTGCCAGCAGGGGTGGAGGCTATGGCTACACCTTC.